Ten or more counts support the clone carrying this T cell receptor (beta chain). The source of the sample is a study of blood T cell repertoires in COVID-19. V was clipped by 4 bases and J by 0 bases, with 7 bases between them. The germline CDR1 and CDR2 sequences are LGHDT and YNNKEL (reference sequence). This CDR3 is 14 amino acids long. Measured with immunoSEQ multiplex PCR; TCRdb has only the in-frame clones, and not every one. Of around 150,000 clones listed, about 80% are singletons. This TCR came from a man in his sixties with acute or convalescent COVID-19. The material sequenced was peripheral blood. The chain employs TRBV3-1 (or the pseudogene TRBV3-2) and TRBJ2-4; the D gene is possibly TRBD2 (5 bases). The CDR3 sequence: CASSRGLAKNIQYF. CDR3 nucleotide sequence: TGTGCCAGCAGCCGAGGACTAGCCAAAAACATTCAGTACTTC.